The T cell receptor (beta chain) under discussion was sequenced for a study of cytomegalovirus exposure and HLA in healthy donors. Broader study findings: More than 15,000 TCR beta sequences were associated with HLA alleles at 0.05 false discovery rate in a later analysis. Rare TCR sequences predominated, though certain public TCRs were found in many donors. There were several of the most significant clusters that appeared linked to common viral pathogens in a later analysis. V- and J-gene trimming in TCR beta was tied to a missense DCLRE1C variant by an analysis performed later.

The PCR had 60 Vbeta and 13 Jbeta primers. The data were produced by immunoSEQ multiplex PCR, yet TCRdb's version contains in-frame clones alone and is incomplete. The table lists fewer than 200,000 clones, approximately 79% of them singletons. V gave up 4 bases and J gave up 0 bases; unmatched junction bases: 10. The CDR3 sequence is 18 residues long. Germline loops: CDR1 WNHNN, CDR2 SYGVQD (reference sequence). Of note for this clone: The antigen remains unidentified.

The chain employs TRBV10-1 and TRBJ2-1, with TRBD2 matching 9 bases. The material sequenced was PBMCs. The TCR sequence derives from a man in his forties in good health and CMV-seropositive. CDR3 loop: CASSVLAGEHGSYNEQFF. CDR3 bases: TGCGCCAGCAGTGTGTTAGCGGGAGAGCACGGCTCCTACAATGAGCAGTTCTTC.